This T cell receptor (beta chain) was retrieved from a study of T cell responses to AZD1222 COVID-19 vaccine. Overall study findings and caveats: Repertoires were obtained solely post-peak T cell response.

V was pared by 1 base and J by 4 bases, with 6 bases of the junction left unmatched. The CDR3 runs to 15 residues. The V gene's germline CDR1 is SGHDN and CDR2 FVKESK. The protocol was immunoSEQ multiplex PCR, while the TCRdb copy is restricted to in-frame clones and leaves out a portion. This table has roughly 100,000 clones, 70% to 90% appearing once. Points on this clone: The antigen remains undetermined.

The TCR was taken from an adult who received the AZD1222 COVID-19 vaccine. The sample consisted of peripheral blood, taken 28 days after the second AZD1222 dose. V is TRBV14 and J is TRBJ1-2, with TRBD1 identical over 7 bases. The DNA for the CDR3 is TGTGCCAGCAGCCAAGGAGGGGGCCGCTTCTATGGCTACACCTTC. This sequence encodes CASSQGGGRFYGYTF. Filled out from reference TRBV14 and TRBJ1-2, the complete variable domain reads EAGVTQFPSHSVIEKGQTVTLRCDPISGHDNLYWYRRVMGKEIKFLLHFVKESKQDESGMPNNRFLAERTGGTYSTLKVQPAELEDSGVYFCASSQGGGRFYGYTFGSGTRLTVV.